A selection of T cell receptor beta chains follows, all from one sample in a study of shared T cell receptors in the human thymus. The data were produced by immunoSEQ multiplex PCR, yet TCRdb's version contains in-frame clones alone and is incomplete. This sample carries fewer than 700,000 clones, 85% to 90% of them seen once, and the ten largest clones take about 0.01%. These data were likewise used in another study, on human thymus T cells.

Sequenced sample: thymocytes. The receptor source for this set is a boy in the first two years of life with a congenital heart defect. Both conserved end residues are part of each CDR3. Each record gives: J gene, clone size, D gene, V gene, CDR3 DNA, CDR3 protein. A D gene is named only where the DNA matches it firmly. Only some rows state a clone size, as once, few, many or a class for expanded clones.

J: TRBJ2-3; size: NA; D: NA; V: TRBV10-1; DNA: TGCGCCAGCAGTGCAGGTGGCAGCACAGATACGCAGTATTTT; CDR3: CASSAGGSTDTQYF
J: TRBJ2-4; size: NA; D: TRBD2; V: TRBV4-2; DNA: TGTGCCAGCAGCCAAGGGGGAGTGGGAGCGGGAGCGGCGGAAAACATTCAGTACTTC; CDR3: CASSQGGVGAGAAENIQYF
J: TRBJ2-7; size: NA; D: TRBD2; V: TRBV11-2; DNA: TGTGCCAGCAGCTTAGTTCATGAAGGACTAGCGGTCCTCTACGAGCAGTACTTC; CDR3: CASSLVHEGLAVLYEQYF
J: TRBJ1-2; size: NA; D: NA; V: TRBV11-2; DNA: TGTGCCAGCAGCTTACGCACAAAGAACTATGGCTACACCTTC; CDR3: CASSLRTKNYGYTF
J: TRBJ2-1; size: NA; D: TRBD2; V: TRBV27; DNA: TGTGCCAGCAGTTCTGGAACTAGCGGGAGCGGGGTCTACAATGAGCAGTTCTTC; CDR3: CASSSGTSGSGVYNEQFF
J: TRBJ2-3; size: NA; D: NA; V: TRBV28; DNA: TGTGCCAGCAGTTTTAAAAGCGGTCGTATAACAGATACGCAGTATTTT; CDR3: CASSFKSGRITDTQYF
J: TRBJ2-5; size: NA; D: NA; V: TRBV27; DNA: TGTGCCAGCGGAAGCATTCACAGTGGGGAGACCCAGTACTTC; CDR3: CASGSIHSGETQYF
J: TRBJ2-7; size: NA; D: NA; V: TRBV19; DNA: TGTGCCAGTACTCCCAAAGCGGCCTCATCTACCTACGAGCAGTACTTC; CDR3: CASTPKAASSTYEQYF
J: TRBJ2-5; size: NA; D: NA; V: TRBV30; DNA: TGTGCCTGGAGCACTGGACAGTCTCAAGAGACCCAGTACTTC; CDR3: CAWSTGQSQETQYF
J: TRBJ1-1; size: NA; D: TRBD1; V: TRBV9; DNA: TGTGCCAGCAGCGTAGTAGGGGGGCAGGGGGACACTGAAGCTTTCTTT; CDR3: CASSVVGGQGDTEAFF
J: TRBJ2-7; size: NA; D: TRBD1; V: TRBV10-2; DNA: TGCGCCAGCAGGGGGGCAGGGGGTAACCACGAGCAGTACTTC; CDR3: CASRGAGGNHEQYF
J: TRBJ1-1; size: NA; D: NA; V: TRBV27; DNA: TGTGCCAGCAGTTTATTGGGTCAGGGCCCTGAAGCTTTCTTT; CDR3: CASSLLGQGPEAFF
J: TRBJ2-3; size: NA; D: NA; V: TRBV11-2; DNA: TGTGCCAGCAGCTTACCCCGGGATTTAGATACGCAGTATTTT; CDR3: CASSLPRDLDTQYF
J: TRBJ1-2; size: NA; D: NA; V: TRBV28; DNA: TGTGCCAGCACGGGGAACCCCGAGCGCGGGCCGTTGACCTACACCTTC; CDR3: CASTGNPERGPLTYTF
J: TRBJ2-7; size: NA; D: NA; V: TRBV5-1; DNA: TGCGCCAGCAGCTTGGGTGGCGCGGCTTCATCCTACGAGCAGTACTTC; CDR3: CASSLGGAASSYEQYF
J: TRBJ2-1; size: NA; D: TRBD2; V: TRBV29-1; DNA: TGCAGCGTTGAACGACTAGCGGGAGAATTTTATGAGCAGTTCTTC; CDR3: CSVERLAGEFYEQFF
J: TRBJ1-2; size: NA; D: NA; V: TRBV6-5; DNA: TGTGCCAGCAGTTCAAGGCAGGAAGCTAACTATGGCTACACCTTC; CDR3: CASSSRQEANYGYTF
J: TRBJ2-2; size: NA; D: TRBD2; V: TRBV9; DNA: TGTGCCAGCAGCATCCTTTCCGGGACTACTCTCCCCGGGGAGCTGTTTTTT; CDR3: CASSILSGTTLPGELFF
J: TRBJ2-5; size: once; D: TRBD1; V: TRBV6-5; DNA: TGTGCCAGCAGAGGACAGGGGACCCGTCGAGAGACCCAGTACTTC; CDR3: CASRGQGTRRETQYF
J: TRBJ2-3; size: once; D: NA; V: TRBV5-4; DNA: TGTGCCAGCAGCCCTCGGTTGGGCACAGATACGCAGTATTTT; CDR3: CASSPRLGTDTQYF
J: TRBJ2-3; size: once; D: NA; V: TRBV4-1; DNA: TGCGCCAGCAGCCTACTTACCGACAGGGGAGGGACAGATACGCAGTATTTT; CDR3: CASSLLTDRGGTDTQYF
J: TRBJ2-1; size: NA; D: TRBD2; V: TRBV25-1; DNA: TGTGCCAGCAGTGACCTCCGACTAGCGGGAGGTTTCAATGAGCAGTTCTTC; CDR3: CASSDLRLAGGFNEQFF
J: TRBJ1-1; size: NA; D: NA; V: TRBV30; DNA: TGTGCCTGGAGTCGAGGGCCCGACACTGAAGCTTTCTTT; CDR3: CAWSRGPDTEAFF
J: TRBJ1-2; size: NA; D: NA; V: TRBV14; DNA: TGTGCCAGCAGCCAAAAAAGCCCCCTCCCCCGGCGGGAAGAGGATGGCTACACCTTC; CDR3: CASSQKSPLPRREEDGYTF
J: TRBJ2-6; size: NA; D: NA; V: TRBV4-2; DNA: TGTGCCGCCTGGGGGCCTGGGGCCAACGTCCTGACTTTC; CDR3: CAAWGPGANVLTF
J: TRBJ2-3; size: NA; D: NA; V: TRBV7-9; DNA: TGTGCCAGCAGCTTCAGCGTCCGCACAGATACGCAGTATTTT; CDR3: CASSFSVRTDTQYF
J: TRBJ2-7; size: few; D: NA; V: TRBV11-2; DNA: TGTGCCAGCAGCTTAGCTGTGCGGGCCACCTACGAGCAGTACTTC; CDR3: CASSLAVRATYEQYF
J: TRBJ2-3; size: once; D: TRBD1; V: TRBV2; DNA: TGTGCCATCACGACAGGGGAAACAGATACGCAGTATTTT; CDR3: CAITTGETDTQYF
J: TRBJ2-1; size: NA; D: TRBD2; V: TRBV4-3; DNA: TGCGCCAGCAGCCAAACGGCTAATAGCGGGCCTCGATGTGAGCAGTTCTTC; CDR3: CASSQTANSGPRCEQFF
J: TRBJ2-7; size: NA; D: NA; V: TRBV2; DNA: TGTGCCAGCAGTGGGAGGGTTTCCTACGAGCAGTACTTC; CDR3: CASSGRVSYEQYF
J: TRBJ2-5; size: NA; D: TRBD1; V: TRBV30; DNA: TGTGCCTGGATTACAGGGGGGTCTGTGGAGACCCAGTACTTC; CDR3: CAWITGGSVETQYF
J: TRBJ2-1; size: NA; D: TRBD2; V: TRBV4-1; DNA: TGCGCCAGCAGCCAAGACGGAGCGGGAAGGGACAATGAGCAGTTCTTC; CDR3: CASSQDGAGRDNEQFF
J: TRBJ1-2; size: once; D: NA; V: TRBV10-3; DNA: TGTGCCATCAGGCCGAGGGGACACCAGTATGGCTACACCTTC; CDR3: CAIRPRGHQYGYTF
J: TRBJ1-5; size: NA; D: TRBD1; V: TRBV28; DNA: TGTGCCAGCAGCCTAGGACAGGGCCGACGCAATCAGCCCCAGCATTTT; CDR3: CASSLGQGRRNQPQHF